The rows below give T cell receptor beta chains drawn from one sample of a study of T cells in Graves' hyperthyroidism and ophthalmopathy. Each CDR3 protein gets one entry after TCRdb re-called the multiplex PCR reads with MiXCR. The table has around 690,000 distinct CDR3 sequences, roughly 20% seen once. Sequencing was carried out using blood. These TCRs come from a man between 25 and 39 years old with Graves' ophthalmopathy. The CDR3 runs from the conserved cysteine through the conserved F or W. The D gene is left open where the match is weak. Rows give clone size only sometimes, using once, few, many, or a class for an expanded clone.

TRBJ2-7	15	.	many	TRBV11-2	TGTGCCAGCAGCTCTAGGCCGGGGCAGGGTTACGAGCAGTACTTC	CASSSRPGQGYEQYF
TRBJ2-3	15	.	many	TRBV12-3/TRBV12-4	TGTGCCAGCAGTCCTCGGCAGGCTAGCACAGATACGCAGTATTTT	CASSPRQASTDTQYF
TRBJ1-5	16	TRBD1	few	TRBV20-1	TGCAGTGCTATTCCGGGACAGGGTTACTACAATCAGCCCCAGCATTTT	CSAIPGQGYYNQPQHF
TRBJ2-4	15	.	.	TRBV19	TGTGCCACCTCCAACAGGGAGATAGCCAAAAACATTCAGTACTTC	CATSNREIAKNIQYF
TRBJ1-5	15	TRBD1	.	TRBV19	TGTGCCAGTAGGCGACAGGGACAACCGGGCCAGCCCCAGCATTTT	CASRRQGQPGQPQHF
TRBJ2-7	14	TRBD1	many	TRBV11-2	TGTGCCAGCAGCCATCCGGGACAGGGCTACGAGCAGTACTTC	CASSHPGQGYEQYF
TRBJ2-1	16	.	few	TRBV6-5	TGTGCCAGCAGTTACTCGTGGACTCCCCCGTACAATGAGCAGTTCTTC	CASSYSWTPPYNEQFF
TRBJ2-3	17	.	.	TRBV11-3	TGTGCCAGCAGTCCGAGAGACGGCGGGACTAGCACAGATACGCAGTATTTT	CASSPRDGGTSTDTQYF
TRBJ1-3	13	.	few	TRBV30	TGTGCCTTAGGACGGTACTCTGGAAACACCATATATTTT	CALGRYSGNTIYF
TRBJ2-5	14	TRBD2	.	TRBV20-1	TGCAGTGCTAGAGTTAGCGGGAGGGCCTCAGCCCAGTACTTC	CSARVSGRASAQYF
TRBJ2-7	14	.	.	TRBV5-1	TGCGCCAGCAGCATCGCGGGCCTCTCCTACGAGCAGTACTTC	CASSIAGLSYEQYF
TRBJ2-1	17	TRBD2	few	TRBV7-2	TGTGCCAGCAGCTTAGCGGGACTAGCAGTTATTCGGAATGAGCAGTTCTTC	CASSLAGLAVIRNEQFF
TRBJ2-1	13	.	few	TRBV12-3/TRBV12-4	TGTGCCACCGAGGGGGGTTCCTACAATGAGCAGTTCTTC	CATEGGSYNEQFF
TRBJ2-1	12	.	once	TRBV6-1	TGTGCCAGCAGGACATGGTACAATGAGCAGTTCTTC	CASRTWYNEQFF
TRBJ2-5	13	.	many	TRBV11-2	TGTGCCAGCAGCTTAGCCTTTCAAGAGACCCAGTACTTC	CASSLAFQETQYF
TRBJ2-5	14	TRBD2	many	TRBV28	TGTGCCAGCAGACCTAGCGGGAGTACCGAGACCCAGTACTTC	CASRPSGSTETQYF
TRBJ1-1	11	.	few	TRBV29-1	TGCAGCGTTCCCGAAGCGACTGAAGCTTTCTTT	CSVPEATEAFF
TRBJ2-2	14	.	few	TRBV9	TGTGCCAGCAGCGCGGAGGGTCGGGGCGGGGAGCTGTTTTTT	CASSAEGRGGELFF
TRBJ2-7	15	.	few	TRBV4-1	TGCGCCAGCAGCCAAGACTTACAGGGTGGGTACGAGCAGTACTTC	CASSQDLQGGYEQYF
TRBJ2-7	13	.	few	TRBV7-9	TGTGCCAGCGGCGCACGGAGCTCCTACGAGCAGTACTTC	CASGARSSYEQYF
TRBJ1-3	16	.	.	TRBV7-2	TGTGCCAGCAGCTGGGTCGCGGGCGCCTCTGGAAACACCATATATTTT	CASSWVAGASGNTIYF
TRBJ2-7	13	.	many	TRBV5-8	TGTGCCAGCACCCTCGCCCTCTCCTACGAGCAGTACTTC	CASTLALSYEQYF
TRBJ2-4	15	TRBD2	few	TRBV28	TGTGCCAGCTCCCCCCACCGGGACTACAAAAACATTCAGTACTTC	CASSPHRDYKNIQYF
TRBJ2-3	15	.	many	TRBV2	TGTGCCAGCAGTGGCTCCCAGGGGTACGGAGATACGCAGTATTTT	CASSGSQGYGDTQYF
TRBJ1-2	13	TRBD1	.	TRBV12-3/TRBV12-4	TGTGCCGGCAGTCCGGACAGGCCCTATGGCTACACCTTC	CAGSPDRPYGYTF
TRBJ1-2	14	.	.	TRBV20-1	TGCAGTGCTAGAGATCAATGGCAGGGCTATGGCTACACCTTC	CSARDQWQGYGYTF
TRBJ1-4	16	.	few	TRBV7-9	TGTGCCAGCAGCTTAGGGTCGGGGACAACTAATGAAAAACTGTTTTTT	CASSLGSGTTNEKLFF
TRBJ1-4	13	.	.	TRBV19	TGTGCCAGTCTCGACAGCAACAATGAAAAACTGTTTTTT	CASLDSNNEKLFF
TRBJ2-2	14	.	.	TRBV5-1	TGCGCCAGCAGCTTGAACAGGGCCACCGGGGAGCTGTTTTTT	CASSLNRATGELFF
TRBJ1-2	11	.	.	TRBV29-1	TGCAGCGTTGAGACAAGGCATGGCTACACCTTC	CSVETRHGYTF